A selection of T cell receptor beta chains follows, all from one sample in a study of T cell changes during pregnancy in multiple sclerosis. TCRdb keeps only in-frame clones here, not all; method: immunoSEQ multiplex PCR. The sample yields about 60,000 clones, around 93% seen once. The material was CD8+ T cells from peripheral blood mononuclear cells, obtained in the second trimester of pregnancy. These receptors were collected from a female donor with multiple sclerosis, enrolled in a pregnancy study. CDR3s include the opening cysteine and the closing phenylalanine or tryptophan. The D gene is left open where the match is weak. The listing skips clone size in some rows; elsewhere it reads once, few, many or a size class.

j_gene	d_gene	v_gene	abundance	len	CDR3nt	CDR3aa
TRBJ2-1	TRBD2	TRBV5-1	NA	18	TGCGCCAGCAGTCCCCGGTCGTTCAAGGCGGGAGTACACAATGAGCAGTTCTTC	CASSPRSFKAGVHNEQFF
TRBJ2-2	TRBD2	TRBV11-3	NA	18	TGTGCCAGCAGCTCCCCTACTAGCGGGAGGGGTTACACCGGGGAGCTGTTTTTT	CASSSPTSGRGYTGELFF
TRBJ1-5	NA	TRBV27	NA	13	TGTGCCAGCAGTTACTCTGCAAATCAGCCCCAGCATTTT	CASSYSANQPQHF
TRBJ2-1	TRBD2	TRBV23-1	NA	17	TGCGCCAGCAGTCAGCCCCGGCGGGCTAGCGGAGACAATGAGCAGTTCTTC	CASSQPRRASGDNEQFF
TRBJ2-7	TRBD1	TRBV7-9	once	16	TGTGCCAGCAGTATACCCCGGGACAGCCTCTCCTACGAGCAGTACTTC	CASSIPRDSLSYEQYF
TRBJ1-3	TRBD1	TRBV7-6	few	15	TGTGCCAGCAGTTTGGACAGGGGGTCTGGAAACACCATATATTTT	CASSLDRGSGNTIYF
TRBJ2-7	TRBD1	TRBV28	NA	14	TGTGCCAGCAGGGAGACAGGGGATGTTTACGAGCAGTACTTC	CASRETGDVYEQYF
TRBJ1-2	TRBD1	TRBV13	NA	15	TGTGCCAGCAGCTTACAAAAGGACAGGGAGGATGGCTACACCTTC	CASSLQKDREDGYTF
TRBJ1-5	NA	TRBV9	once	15	TGTGCCAGCAGCTCTGGACAGCACAGCAATCAGCCCCAGCATTTT	CASSSGQHSNQPQHF
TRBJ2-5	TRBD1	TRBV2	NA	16	TGTGCCAGCAGAGACCGGGACAGGAAGGGAAAAGAGACCCAGTACTTC	CASRDRDRKGKETQYF
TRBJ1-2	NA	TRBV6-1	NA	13	TGTGCCAGCGACCTCACAGGGAACTATGGCTACACCTTC	CASDLTGNYGYTF
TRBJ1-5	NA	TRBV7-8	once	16	TGTGCCAGCAGCTTACAGGGGCTGTATAGCAATCAGCCCCAGCATTTT	CASSLQGLYSNQPQHF
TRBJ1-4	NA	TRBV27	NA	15	TGTGCCAGCAGTTCGGGACGTCGGGGGGGTGAAAAACTGTTTTTT	CASSSGRRGGEKLFF
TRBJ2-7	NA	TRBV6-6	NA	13	TGTGCCAGCAGTTACTTCGTGGCCCACGAGCAGTACTTC	CASSYFVAHEQYF
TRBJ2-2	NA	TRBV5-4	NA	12	TGTGCCAGCAGCCTCCACACCGGGGAGCTGTTTTTT	CASSLHTGELFF
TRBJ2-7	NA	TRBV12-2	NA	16	TGTGCAAGTCGCTTAGGGGAGAGAGGACAGGCCTACGAGCAGTACTTC	CASRLGERGQAYEQYF
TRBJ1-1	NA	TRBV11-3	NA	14	TGTGCCAGCAGCCCCGCGGGGGTTCGGACTGAAGCTTTCTTT	CASSPAGVRTEAFF
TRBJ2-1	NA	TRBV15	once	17	TGTGCCACCAGCAGAGACAGGGGTCTCAGCTCCTACAATGAGCAGTTCTTC	CATSRDRGLSSYNEQFF
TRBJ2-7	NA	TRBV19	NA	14	TGTGCCAGTAGTAGACGGGACACGACCTACGAGCAGTACTTC	CASSRRDTTYEQYF
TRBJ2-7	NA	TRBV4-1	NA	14	TGCGCCAGCAGCCCCTTGGGCAGCTCCTACGAGCAGTACTTC	CASSPLGSSYEQYF
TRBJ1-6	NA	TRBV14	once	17	TGTGCCAGCAGCCAAGTGGGCAGGGTAGGTAGTAATTCACCCCTCCACTTT	CASSQVGRVGSNSPLHF
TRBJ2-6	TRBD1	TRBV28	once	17	TGTGCCAGCAGTTTAGTACAGGGGGCAAGTGGGGCCAACGTCCTGACTTTC	CASSLVQGASGANVLTF
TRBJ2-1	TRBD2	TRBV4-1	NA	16	TGCGCCAGCAGCCTACTAGCGGGAGGGGATTACAATGAGCAGTTCTTC	CASSLLAGGDYNEQFF
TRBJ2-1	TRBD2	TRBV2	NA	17	TGTGCCAACACGCCTAGTAGCGGGAGGGCCGTCTACAATGAGCAGTTCTTC	CANTPSSGRAVYNEQFF
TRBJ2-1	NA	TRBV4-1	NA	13	TGCGCCAGCAGCCAGATGAGAGGGCATGAGCAGTTCTTC	CASSQMRGHEQFF
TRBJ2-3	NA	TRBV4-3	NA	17	TGCGCCAGCAGCCAGGCTACCGGGACTCACCCGACAGATACGCAGTATTTT	CASSQATGTHPTDTQYF
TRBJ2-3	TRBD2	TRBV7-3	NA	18	TGTGCCAGCAGCTCCGTCACCGGGACTAGCGGGAGCACAGATACGCAGTATTTT	CASSSVTGTSGSTDTQYF
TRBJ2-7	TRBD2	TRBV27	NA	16	TGTGCCAGCAGTTTATCGTTGGGGACTATCAATTACGAGCAGTACTTC	CASSLSLGTINYEQYF
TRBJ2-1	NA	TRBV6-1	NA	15	TGTGCCAGCAGTGAAGTAACTGCCCTAGTAGATGAGCAGTTCTTC	CASSEVTALVDEQFF
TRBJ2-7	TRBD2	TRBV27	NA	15	TGTGCCAGCAGTTTATCGTCTAGCGGGGGACTTCCGCAGTACTTC	CASSLSSSGGLPQYF
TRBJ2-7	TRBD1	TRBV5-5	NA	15	TGTGCCAGCAGCTCCCACCAGGGGGTTCCCTACGAGCAGTACTTC	CASSSHQGVPYEQYF
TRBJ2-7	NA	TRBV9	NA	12	TGTGCCAGCAGCGGCGCAGGGGCCGAGCAGTACTTC	CASSGAGAEQYF
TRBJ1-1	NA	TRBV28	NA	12	TGTGCCATCCCAGGGTTTAACACTGAAGCTTTCTTT	CAIPGFNTEAFF
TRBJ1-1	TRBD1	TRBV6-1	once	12	TGTGCCAGCAGGGACAGGTACACTGAAGCTTTCTTT	CASRDRYTEAFF
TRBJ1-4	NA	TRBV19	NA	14	TGTGCCAGTAGTATCGCAGGACATAATGAAAAACTGTTTTTT	CASSIAGHNEKLFF
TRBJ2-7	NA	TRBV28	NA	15	TGTGCCAGCAGTTTGACTTACGACCTCTCCTACGAGCAGTACTTC	CASSLTYDLSYEQYF
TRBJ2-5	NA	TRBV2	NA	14	TGTGCCAGCAGTGCGGCTAGCGCGCAAGAGACCCAGTACTTC	CASSAASAQETQYF
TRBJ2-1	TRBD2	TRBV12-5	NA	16	TGTGCTAGTGGTCTGGGACTAGCGGGAGTATACAATGAGCAGTTCTTC	CASGLGLAGVYNEQFF
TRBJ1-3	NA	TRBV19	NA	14	TGTGCCAGTAGCCTACAGGGCTCTGGAAACACCATATATTTT	CASSLQGSGNTIYF
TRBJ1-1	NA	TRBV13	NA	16	TGTGCCAGCAGCTTAGAAGATTCGCGGGTGAACACTGAAGCTTTCTTT	CASSLEDSRVNTEAFF
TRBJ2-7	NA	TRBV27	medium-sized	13	TGTGCCAGCAGCCCGACTAGCTCCTACGAGCAGTACTTC	CASSPTSSYEQYF
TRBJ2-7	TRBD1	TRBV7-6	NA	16	TGTGCCAGCAGCGCCTACTCCGGGACAGGGGGCGACGAGCAGTACTTC	CASSAYSGTGGDEQYF
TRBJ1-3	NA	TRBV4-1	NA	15	TGCGCCAGCAGCCGAGGATTGGTTTCCGGAAACACCATATATTTT	CASSRGLVSGNTIYF
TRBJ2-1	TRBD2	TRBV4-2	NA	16	TGTGCCAGCAGCCATGGACTAGCGGGTTTCTATGTTGAGCAGTTCTTC	CASSHGLAGFYVEQFF
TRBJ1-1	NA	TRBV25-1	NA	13	TGTGCCAGCGGCCCCCGGGGTAGGACTGAAGCTTTCTTT	CASGPRGRTEAFF
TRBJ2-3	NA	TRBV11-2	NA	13	TGTGCCAGCAGCCAATCAAGGGGGGATACGCAGTATTTT	CASSQSRGDTQYF
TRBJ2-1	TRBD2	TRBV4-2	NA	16	TGTGCCAGCAGCCAAGACACTAGCGGGGGGCCCCGGCAGCAGTTCTTC	CASSQDTSGGPRQQFF
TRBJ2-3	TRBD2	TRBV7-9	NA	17	TGTGCCAGCAGCCCCCAGGTTAGCGGGGGGGTAACAGATACGCAGTATTTT	CASSPQVSGGVTDTQYF
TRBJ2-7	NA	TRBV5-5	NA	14	TGTGCCAGCAGCTCGCACAGCTACTCCTACGAGCAGTACTTC	CASSSHSYSYEQYF
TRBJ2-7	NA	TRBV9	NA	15	TGTGCCAGCAGCGTAGGGGGCACAGGGATCTACGAGCAGTACTTC	CASSVGGTGIYEQYF
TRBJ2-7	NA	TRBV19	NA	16	TGTGCCAGTAGTATAGATGCCGCGCCAGGGGTTTACGAGCAGTACTTC	CASSIDAAPGVYEQYF
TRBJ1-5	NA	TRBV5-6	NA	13	TGTGCCAGCAGCTTGGCGGGGAATCAGCCCCAGCATTTT	CASSLAGNQPQHF
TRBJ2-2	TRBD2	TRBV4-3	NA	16	TGCGCCAGCAGCCCTATAGCGGGGGGGAACACCGGGGAGCTGTTTTTT	CASSPIAGGNTGELFF
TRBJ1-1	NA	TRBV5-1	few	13	TGCGCCAGCAGCTTGGCCGGGAGCGCTGAAGCTTTCTTT	CASSLAGSAEAFF
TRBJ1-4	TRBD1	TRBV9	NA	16	TGTGCCAGCAGCGCCGGGACAGGGGGCTATGGGGAAAAACTGTTTTTT	CASSAGTGGYGEKLFF
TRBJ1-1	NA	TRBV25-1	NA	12	TGTGCCAGCACCCCGGGGGGCACTGAAGCTTTCTTT	CASTPGGTEAFF
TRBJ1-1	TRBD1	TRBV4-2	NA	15	TGTGCCAGCAGCCAACCGGGACAGGGGGTCCCTGAAGCTTTCTTT	CASSQPGQGVPEAFF
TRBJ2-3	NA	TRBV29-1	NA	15	TGCAGCGTTGAAAGGCGGCTAGAGATAACAGATACGCAGTATTTT	CSVERRLEITDTQYF
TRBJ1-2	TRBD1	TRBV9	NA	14	TGTGCCAGCAGGGGTCACAGGGGCGGTTATGGCTACACCTTC	CASRGHRGGYGYTF
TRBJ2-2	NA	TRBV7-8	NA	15	TGTGCCAGCAGCCCTCGACTAGATCCCAGCGGGGAGCTGTTTTTT	CASSPRLDPSGELFF